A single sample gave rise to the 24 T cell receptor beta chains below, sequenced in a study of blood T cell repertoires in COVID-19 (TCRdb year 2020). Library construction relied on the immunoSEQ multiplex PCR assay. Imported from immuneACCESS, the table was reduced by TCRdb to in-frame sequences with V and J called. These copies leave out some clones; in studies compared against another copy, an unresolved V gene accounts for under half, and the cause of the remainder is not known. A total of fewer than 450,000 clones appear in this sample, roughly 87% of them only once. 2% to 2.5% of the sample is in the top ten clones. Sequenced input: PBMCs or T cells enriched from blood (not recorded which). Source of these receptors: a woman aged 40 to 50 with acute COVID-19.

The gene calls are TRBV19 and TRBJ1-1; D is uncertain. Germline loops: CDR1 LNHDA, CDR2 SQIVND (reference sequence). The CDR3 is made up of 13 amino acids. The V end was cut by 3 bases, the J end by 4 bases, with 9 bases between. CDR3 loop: CASSITGFTEAFF. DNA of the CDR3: TGTGCCAGTAGTATCACGGGTTTCACTGAAGCTTTCTTT.

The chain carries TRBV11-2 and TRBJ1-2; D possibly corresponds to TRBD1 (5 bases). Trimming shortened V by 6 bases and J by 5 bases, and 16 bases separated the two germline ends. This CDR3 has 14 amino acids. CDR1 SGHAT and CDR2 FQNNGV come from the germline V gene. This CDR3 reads CASRKAGKNYGYTF. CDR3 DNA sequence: TGTGCCAGCAGGAAGGCAGGGAAGAATTATGGCTACACCTTC.

The CDR3 sequence: CASSSQRGSAGNTIYF. CDR3 nucleotides: TGTGCCAGCAGCTCCCAACGGGGATCAGCTGGAAACACCATATATTTT. The rearrangement links TRBV7-9 to TRBJ1-3; D uncertain. Germline CDR1 SEHNR, CDR2 FQNEAQ (reference sequence). The CDR3 length is 16 residues. V was trimmed by 4 bases and J by 2 bases, leaving 15 bases between them.

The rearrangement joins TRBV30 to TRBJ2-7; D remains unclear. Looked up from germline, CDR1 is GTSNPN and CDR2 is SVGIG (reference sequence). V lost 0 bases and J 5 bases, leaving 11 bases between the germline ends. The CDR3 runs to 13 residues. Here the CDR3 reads CAWSVQVTHEQYF. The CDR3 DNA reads TGTGCCTGGAGTGTCCAGGTAACCCACGAGCAGTACTTC. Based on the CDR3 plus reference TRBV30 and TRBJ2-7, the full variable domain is SQTIHQWPATLVQPVGSPLSLECTVEGTSNPNLYWYRQAAGRGLQLLFYSVGIGQISSEVPQNLSASRPQDRQFILSSKKLLLSDSGFYLCAWSVQVTHEQYFGPGTRLTVT.

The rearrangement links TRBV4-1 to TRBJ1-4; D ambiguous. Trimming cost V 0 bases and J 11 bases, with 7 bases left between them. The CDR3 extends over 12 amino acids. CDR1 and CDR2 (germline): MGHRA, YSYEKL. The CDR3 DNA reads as TGCGCCAGCAGCCAAGATTCGGTGAAACTGTTTTTT. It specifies CASSQDSVKLFF.

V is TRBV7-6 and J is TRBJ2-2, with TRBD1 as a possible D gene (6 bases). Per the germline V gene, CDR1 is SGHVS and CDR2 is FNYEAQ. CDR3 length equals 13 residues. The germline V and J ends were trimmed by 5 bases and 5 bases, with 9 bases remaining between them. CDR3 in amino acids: CASSRTVTGELFF. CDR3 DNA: TGTGCCAGCAGCCGGACAGTGACCGGGGAGCTGTTTTTT.

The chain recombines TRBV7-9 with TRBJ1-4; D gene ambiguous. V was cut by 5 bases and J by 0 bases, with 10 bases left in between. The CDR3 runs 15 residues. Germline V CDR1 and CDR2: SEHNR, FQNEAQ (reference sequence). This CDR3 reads CASSLDIPTNEKLFF. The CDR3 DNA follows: TGTGCCAGCAGCCTCGACATTCCAACTAATGAAAAACTGTTTTTT.

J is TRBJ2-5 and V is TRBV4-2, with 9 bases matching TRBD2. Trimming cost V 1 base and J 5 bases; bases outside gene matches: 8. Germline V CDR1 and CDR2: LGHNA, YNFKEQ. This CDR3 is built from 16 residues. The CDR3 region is CASSQGLRGGLETQYF. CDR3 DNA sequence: TGTGCCAGCAGCCAAGGGTTGCGGGGGGGCCTGGAGACCCAGTACTTC.

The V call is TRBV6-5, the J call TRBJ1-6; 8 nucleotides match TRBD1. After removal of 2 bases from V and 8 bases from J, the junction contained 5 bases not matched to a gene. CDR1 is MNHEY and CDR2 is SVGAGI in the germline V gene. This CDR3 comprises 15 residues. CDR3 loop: CASSYSQGADSPLHF. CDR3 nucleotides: TGTGCCAGCAGTTACAGCCAGGGGGCGGATTCACCCCTCCACTTT.

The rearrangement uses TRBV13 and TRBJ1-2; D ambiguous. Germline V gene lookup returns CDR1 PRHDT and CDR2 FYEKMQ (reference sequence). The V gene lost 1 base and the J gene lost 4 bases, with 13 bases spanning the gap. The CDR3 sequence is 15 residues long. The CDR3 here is CASSLAARETYGYTF. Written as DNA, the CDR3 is TGTGCCAGCAGCTTAGCAGCCCGGGAAACCTATGGCTACACCTTC.

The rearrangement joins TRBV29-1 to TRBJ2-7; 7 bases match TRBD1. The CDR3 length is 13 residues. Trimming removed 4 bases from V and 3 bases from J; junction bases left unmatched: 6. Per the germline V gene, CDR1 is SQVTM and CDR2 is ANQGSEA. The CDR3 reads CSVAPGQLYEQYF. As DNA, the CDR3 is TGCAGCGTTGCCCCGGGACAGCTCTACGAGCAGTACTTC.

The CDR3 sequence: CASSWGLAGVYEQYF. As DNA, the CDR3 is TGTGCCAGCAGTTGGGGACTAGCGGGGGTCTACGAGCAGTACTTC. The J gene is TRBJ2-7, the V gene TRBV5-4; 14 positions match TRBD2. V dropped 5 bases and J dropped 3; count of bases not matched to a gene: 4. Germline CDR1 and CDR2: SGHNT and YYREEE (reference sequence). CDR3 size: 15 residues.

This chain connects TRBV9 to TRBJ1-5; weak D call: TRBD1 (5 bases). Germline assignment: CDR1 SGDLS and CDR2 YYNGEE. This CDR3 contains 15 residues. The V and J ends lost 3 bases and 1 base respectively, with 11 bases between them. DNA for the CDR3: TGTGCCAGCAGCGGGAGGGGTCTCAGCAATCAGCCCCAGCATTTT. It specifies CASSGRGLSNQPQHF. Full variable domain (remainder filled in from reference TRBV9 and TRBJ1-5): DSGVTQTPKHLITATGQRVTLRCSPRSGDLSVYWYQQSLDQGLQFLIQYYNGEERAKGNILERFSAQQFPDLHSELNLSSLELGDSALYFCASSGRGLSNQPQHFGDGTRLSIL.

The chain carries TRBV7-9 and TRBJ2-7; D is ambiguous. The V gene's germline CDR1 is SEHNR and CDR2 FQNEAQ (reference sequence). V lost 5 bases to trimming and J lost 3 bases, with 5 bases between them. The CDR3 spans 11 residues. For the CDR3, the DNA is TGTGCCAGCAGCGTTCACTACGAGCAGTACTTC. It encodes CASSVHYEQYF.

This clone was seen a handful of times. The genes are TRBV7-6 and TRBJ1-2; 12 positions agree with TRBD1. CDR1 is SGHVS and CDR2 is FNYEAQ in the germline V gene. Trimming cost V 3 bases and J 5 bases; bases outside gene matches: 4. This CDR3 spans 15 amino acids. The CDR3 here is CASSLGGQGAYGYTF. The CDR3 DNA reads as TGTGCCAGCAGCTTGGGGGGACAGGGGGCTTATGGCTACACCTTC.

As DNA, the CDR3 is TGTGCCAGCAGCCAAGGAGCGGTAAGCTCCTACAATGAGCAGTTCTTC. The encoded protein is CASSQGAVSSYNEQFF. The chain has TRBV3-1 (or the pseudogene TRBV3-2) and TRBJ2-1, with D tentatively TRBD2 (5 bases). This CDR3 has 16 amino acids. Germline V lookup: CDR1 LGHDT, CDR2 YNNKEL (reference sequence). V gave up 1 base and J gave up 0 bases, with 10 bases separating them.

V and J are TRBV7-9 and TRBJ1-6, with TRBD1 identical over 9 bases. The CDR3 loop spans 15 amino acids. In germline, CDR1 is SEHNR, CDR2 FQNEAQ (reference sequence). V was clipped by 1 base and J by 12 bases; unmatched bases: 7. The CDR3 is CASSLGQGVTEPLHF. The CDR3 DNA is TGTGCCAGCAGCTTAGGACAGGGGGTCACGGAACCCCTCCACTTT.

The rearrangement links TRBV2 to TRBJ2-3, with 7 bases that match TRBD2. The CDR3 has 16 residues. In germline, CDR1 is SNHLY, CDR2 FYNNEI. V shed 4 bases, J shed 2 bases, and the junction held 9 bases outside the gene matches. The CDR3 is CASSADRGVPTDTQYF. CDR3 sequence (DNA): TGTGCCAGCAGTGCGGACCGGGGGGTTCCCACAGATACGCAGTATTTT.

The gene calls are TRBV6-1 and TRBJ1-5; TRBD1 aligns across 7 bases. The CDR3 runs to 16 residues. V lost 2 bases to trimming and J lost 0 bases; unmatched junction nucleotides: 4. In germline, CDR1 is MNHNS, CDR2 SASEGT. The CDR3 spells CASSERDSYSNQPQHF. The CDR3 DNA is TGTGCCAGCAGTGAACGGGACAGTTATAGCAATCAGCCCCAGCATTTT.

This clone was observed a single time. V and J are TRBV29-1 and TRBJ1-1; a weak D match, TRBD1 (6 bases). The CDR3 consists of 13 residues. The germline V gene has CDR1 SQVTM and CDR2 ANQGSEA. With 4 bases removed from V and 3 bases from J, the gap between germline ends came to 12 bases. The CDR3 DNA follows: TGCAGCGTTGTTTGGGGGCTGGACACTGAAGCTTTCTTT. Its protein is CSVVWGLDTEAFF.

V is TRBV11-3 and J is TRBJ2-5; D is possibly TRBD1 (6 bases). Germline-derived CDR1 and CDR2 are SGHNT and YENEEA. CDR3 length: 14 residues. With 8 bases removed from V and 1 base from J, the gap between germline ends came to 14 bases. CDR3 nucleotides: TGTGCCAGCGCCCGGACAGCCAGCCAAGAGACCCAGTACTTC. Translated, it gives CASARTASQETQYF.

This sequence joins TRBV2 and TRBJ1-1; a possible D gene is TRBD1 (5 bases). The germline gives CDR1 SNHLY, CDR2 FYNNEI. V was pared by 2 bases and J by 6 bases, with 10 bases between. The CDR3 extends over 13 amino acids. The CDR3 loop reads CASSEIWGSEAFF. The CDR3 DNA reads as TGTGCCAGCAGTGAAATATGGGGCTCTGAAGCTTTCTTT.

The CDR3 coding sequence is TGTGCCAGCAGTGAGGGACAGGGCACCTCCTACGAGCAGTACTTC. Protein product: CASSEGQGTSYEQYF. The chain combines TRBV6-1 with TRBJ2-7, with 9 bases aligning to TRBD1. Germline V gene data show CDR1 as MNHNS and CDR2 as SASEGT. CDR3 length: 15 residues. The J segment lost 0 bases and the V segment lost 3 bases, leaving 3 bases of the junction unmatched.

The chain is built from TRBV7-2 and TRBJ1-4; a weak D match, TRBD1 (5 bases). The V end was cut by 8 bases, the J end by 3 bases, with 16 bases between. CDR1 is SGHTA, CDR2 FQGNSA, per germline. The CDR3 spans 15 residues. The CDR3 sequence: CASGRMTVSNEKLFF. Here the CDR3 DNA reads TGTGCCAGCGGACGTATGACAGTCTCTAATGAAAAACTGTTTTTT.